Listed below are T cell receptor beta chains from one sample, sequenced in a study of human CD8 memory T cell subsets. One entry per CDR3 protein, without DNA, is what TCRdb gives after re-calling the 5' RACE reads. Its table lists almost 7,500 distinct CDR3 sequences. Sequenced material: CD8+ T cells from PBMCs. The receptors here all came from a human donor in good health. The CDR3 runs from the conserved cysteine through the conserved F or W. The order of the fields is clone size, J gene, V gene, CDR3 protein. Clone sizes are given selectively: once, few, many, or a class where the clone is expanded.

size: .; J: TRBJ2-1; V: TRBV14; CDR3: CASSQVHYARNSYNEQFF
size: .; J: TRBJ1-1; V: TRBV30; CDR3: CAWSVGTGENTEAFF
size: .; J: TRBJ1-1; V: TRBV20-1; CDR3: CSALALTTEAFF
size: medium-sized; J: TRBJ1-1; V: TRBV7-9; CDR3: CASSLEVSTEAFF
size: medium-sized; J: TRBJ2-2; V: TRBV7-3; CDR3: CASSSVIAISGGPLNTGELFF
size: .; J: TRBJ1-5; V: TRBV13; CDR3: CASSYGQGAVQPQHF
size: .; J: TRBJ1-3; V: TRBV7-6; CDR3: CASSQGTVVTSSGNTIYF
size: .; J: TRBJ1-1; V: TRBV10-1; CDR3: CASSAGVNTEAFF
size: .; J: TRBJ1-2; V: TRBV9; CDR3: CASSSYRDGYTF
size: .; J: TRBJ2-2; V: TRBV6-6; CDR3: CASSYLGQVTGELFF
size: medium-sized; J: TRBJ1-1; V: TRBV29-1; CDR3: CSDTGTGVRGTEAFF
size: medium-sized; J: TRBJ2-4; V: TRBV4-1; CDR3: CASSAPSQEFNNIQYF
size: .; J: TRBJ2-7; V: TRBV5-6; CDR3: CASSLIIRASGNAYEQYF
size: .; J: TRBJ2-7; V: TRBV28; CDR3: CASSLGSGRALVYEQYF
size: medium-sized; J: TRBJ2-2; V: TRBV7-9; CDR3: CASPPENTGELFF
size: .; J: TRBJ1-1; V: TRBV7-9; CDR3: CASHWGTGLNTEAFF
size: .; J: TRBJ2-3; V: TRBV20-1; CDR3: CSAAGLAGADTQYF
size: .; J: TRBJ2-1; V: TRBV18; CDR3: CASSPPSGGRNEQFF
size: .; J: TRBJ2-7; V: TRBV5-6; CDR3: CASSPGQGVSEQYF
size: .; J: TRBJ2-3; V: TRBV12-3/TRBV12-4; CDR3: CASSWKIGGTDTQYF
size: .; J: TRBJ2-3; V: TRBV20-1; CDR3: CSARYPAGGTDTQYF
size: medium-sized; J: TRBJ2-3; V: TRBV7-7; CDR3: CASSSTGSGDTQYF
size: .; J: TRBJ2-7; V: TRBV20-1; CDR3: CSVRGPSGSPSEQYF
size: .; J: TRBJ1-4; V: TRBV11-3; CDR3: CASSLRGQNEKLFF
size: medium-sized; J: TRBJ1-4; V: TRBV2; CDR3: CASSDDRLREKLFF
size: .; J: TRBJ2-2; V: TRBV5-1; CDR3: CASSLDVGSGELFF
size: medium-sized; J: TRBJ2-5; V: TRBV16; CDR3: CASSQPVQETQYF
size: .; J: TRBJ2-7; V: TRBV29-1; CDR3: CSVMAGTYEQYF
size: medium-sized; J: TRBJ2-5; V: TRBV29-1; CDR3: CSAYHITDREETQYF
size: medium-sized; J: TRBJ2-1; V: TRBV29-1; CDR3: CSSGLAGVGEQFF
size: .; J: TRBJ2-1; V: TRBV5-1; CDR3: CASSFSVAQYNEQFF
size: .; J: TRBJ2-2; V: TRBV6-1; CDR3: CASIGQGSSGELFF
size: .; J: TRBJ2-1; V: TRBV28; CDR3: CASSLGLNEQFF
size: .; J: TRBJ2-2; V: TRBV6-5; CDR3: CASARGGALPGELFF
size: .; J: TRBJ2-1; V: TRBV14; CDR3: CASSQGVAGGTYNEQFF
size: .; J: TRBJ2-7; V: TRBV7-6; CDR3: CASSLEGATLGEQYF
size: .; J: TRBJ2-7; V: TRBV24-1; CDR3: CATSDFAGTRYF
size: .; J: TRBJ1-2; V: TRBV7-9; CDR3: CASSPPGHMTYTF
size: medium-sized; J: TRBJ2-1; V: TRBV28; CDR3: CASSSRFHNEQFF
size: .; J: TRBJ2-7; V: TRBV9; CDR3: CASSGTSGGSYEQYF
size: .; J: TRBJ2-1; V: TRBV19; CDR3: CASSISVGSSYNEQFF
size: .; J: TRBJ2-2; V: TRBV20-1; CDR3: CSASFRAGELFF
size: .; J: TRBJ2-7; V: TRBV4-2; CDR3: CASSPSTSGGFSYEQYF
size: .; J: TRBJ1-2; V: TRBV9; CDR3: CASSLKHGSNYGYTF
size: .; J: TRBJ2-2; V: TRBV7-6; CDR3: CASSPLTGPNTGELFF
size: .; J: TRBJ2-1; V: TRBV24-1; CDR3: CATSDLGLAGAYNEQFF
size: .; J: TRBJ1-1; V: TRBV10-2; CDR3: CASSDSVLLNTEAFF
size: .; J: TRBJ2-3; V: TRBV18; CDR3: CASSPEDRVPSTDTQYF
size: medium-sized; J: TRBJ1-2; V: TRBV13; CDR3: CASSETGLGGYTF
size: .; J: TRBJ2-2; V: TRBV2; CDR3: CASSDSVRELFF
size: .; J: TRBJ2-3; V: TRBV9; CDR3: CASSTSGLGDTQYF
size: .; J: TRBJ2-3; V: TRBV5-4; CDR3: CASSQRTGGITDTQYF
size: .; J: TRBJ2-2; V: TRBV29-1; CDR3: CSETGGLGGELFF
size: .; J: TRBJ2-1; V: TRBV7-9; CDR3: CASSLATGGAYNEQFF
size: .; J: TRBJ2-2; V: TRBV3-1; CDR3: CASSQTDGKIGELFF
size: medium-sized; J: TRBJ2-5; V: TRBV20-1; CDR3: CSAWGLAGQETQYF
size: .; J: TRBJ2-1; V: TRBV7-2; CDR3: CASSLVRVNEQFF